Below, 17 T cell receptor beta chains from the same sample are listed, as sequenced in a study of response to subunit inactivated influenza vaccine. TCRdb used MiXCR to reprocess the RT-PCR reads, holding one entry per CDR3 protein. The table lists under 750,000 distinct CDR3 sequences, around 11% of them singletons. Here the sequenced sample was PBMCs from blood, taken on the day of vaccination. The receptor set was obtained from a man aged 50-60 years who received an inactivated influenza vaccine.

This clonotype has more than one count but fewer than ten. The chain uses TRBV20-1 and TRBJ1-4; maybe TRBD1 (5 bases). The germline CDR1 and CDR2 sequences are DFQATT and SNEGSKA (reference sequence). The CDR3 totals 17 residues. Trimming cost V 6 bases and J 3 bases, with 23 bases left between them. CDR3 residues: CSAPGPETKPANEKLFF. CDR3 bases: TGCAGTGCCCCGGGACCTGAAACCAAACCCGCTAATGAAAAACTGTTTTTT.

This chain uses TRBV5-6 with TRBJ2-1; D might be TRBD1 (6 bases). The germline V and J ends were trimmed by 0 bases and 6 bases, with 19 bases remaining between them. The CDR3 sequence is 17 residues long. Germline V gives CDR1 SGHDT, CDR2 YYEEEE. CDR3 DNA sequence: TGTGCCAGCAGCTTGGGACTAACAGGGATAGGGGGCAATGAGCAGTTCTTC. It specifies CASSLGLTGIGGNEQFF. The full variable domain, in which reference TRBV5-6 and TRBJ2-1 provide the parts outside the CDR3, is DAGVTQSPTHLIKTRGQQVTLRCSPKSGHDTVSWYQQALGQGPQFIFQYYEEEERQRGNFPDRFSGHQFPNYSSELNVNALLLGDSALYLCASSLGLTGIGGNEQFFGPGTRLTVL.

This clonotype showed up many times. The chain has TRBV7-3 and TRBJ2-2; D ambiguous. V lost 1 base, J lost 6 bases, and 6 bases lay in between. The CDR3 consists of 13 residues. The germline V gene encodes CDR1 SGHTA and CDR2 FQGTGA. CDR3 sequence (DNA): TGTGCCAGCAGCTTAATATTAGCCGGGGAGCTGTTTTTT. This sequence encodes CASSLILAGELFF.

The chain couples TRBV12-3 or TRBV12-4 to TRBJ2-6; TRBD2 agrees at 8 bases. V dropped 4 bases and J dropped 0; count of bases not matched to a gene: 5. This CDR3 is 17 amino acids long. The chain's CDR3 is CASSYLLAASGANVLTF. The CDR3 DNA sequence: TGTGCCAGCAGTTATCTACTAGCGGCCTCTGGGGCCAACGTCCTGACTTTC.

The chain carries TRBV4-3 and TRBJ2-1; D might be TRBD1 (7 bases). V was trimmed by 0 bases and J by 4 bases, leaving 19 bases between them. This CDR3 spans 18 amino acids. Germline loops: CDR1 LGHNA, CDR2 YSLEER. The CDR3 reads CASSQEQGSGARYNEQFF. DNA of the CDR3: TGCGCCAGCAGCCAAGAACAGGGGTCGGGGGCCAGGTACAATGAGCAGTTCTTC.

In its sample, this clonotype was seen a few times. This sequence joins TRBV20-1 and TRBJ2-7, with 10 bases fitting TRBD1. The germline gives CDR1 DFQATT, CDR2 SNEGSKA (reference sequence). CDR3 size: 12 residues. J gave up 4 bases and V 8 bases, and 5 bases lay outside the gene matches. In nucleotides, the CDR3 is TGCAGTCCGAGGACAGGGGGTTACGAGCAGTACTTC. It yields the protein CSPRTGGYEQYF.

The chain joins TRBV27 to TRBJ2-2, with a tentative D call TRBD1 (6 bases). Trimming took off 5 bases at V and 7 bases at J, with 14 bases between the two ends. Germline V gene sequence: CDR1 MNHEY, CDR2 SMNVEV (reference sequence). The CDR3 has 14 residues. In nucleotides, the CDR3 is TGTGCCAGCAGTCCGACAGGTCTTGGCGGGGAGCTGTTTTTT. It specifies CASSPTGLGGELFF.

This clonotype was recorded many times. V usage is TRBV12-3 or TRBV12-4 and J usage is TRBJ1-2; tentative D call: TRBD1 (5 bases). The CDR3 loop spans 12 amino acids. The germline V and J ends were trimmed by 4 bases and 7 bases, with 10 bases remaining between them. The DNA for the CDR3 is TGTGCCAGCAGTTCACAGGTTATTGGCTACACCTTC. The encoded protein is CASSSQVIGYTF.

For the CDR3, the DNA is TGTGCCATCAGCGACAGGGGGGGATACGAGCAGTACTTC. It is translated as CAISDRGGYEQYF. This chain links TRBV10-3 with TRBJ2-7; 9 bases match TRBD1. This CDR3 is 13 amino acids long. The germline gives CDR1 ENHRY, CDR2 SYGVKD. J lost 4 bases, V lost 6 bases, and 4 bases had no gene match.

This clonotype was detected only a few times. This rearrangement joins TRBV15 to TRBJ2-7; 8 bases align to TRBD2. This CDR3 has 14 residues. CDR1 and CDR2 from the germline V gene are LNHNV and YYDKDF (reference sequence). Trimming cost V 5 bases and J 2 bases; bases outside gene matches: 5. The CDR3 loop is CATSELAGPYEQYF. In DNA, the CDR3 is TGTGCCACCAGCGAGTTAGCGGGGCCCTACGAGCAGTACTTC.

The V gene is TRBV4-1, the J gene TRBJ2-2, with D unclear. CDR3 length: 16 residues. V was trimmed by 4 bases and J by 4 bases, leaving 16 bases between them. CDR1 and CDR2 (germline): MGHRA, YSYEKL. The CDR3 DNA reads as TGCGCCAGCAGCCGGGCCCCACACTCGATCACCGGGGAGCTGTTTTTT. Residues: CASSRAPHSITGELFF.

This chain joins TRBV20-1 and TRBJ2-2; D is unresolved. V gave up 0 bases and J gave up 3 bases, with 14 bases separating them. The CDR3 totals 16 residues. Germline CDR1 and CDR2: DFQATT and SNEGSKA (reference sequence). The CDR3 loop reads CSARDLTLSYTGELFF. The CDR3 nucleotides read TGCAGTGCTAGAGATTTAACGCTTTCTTACACCGGGGAGCTGTTTTTT.

This clonotype was counted between two and nine times. For the CDR3, the DNA is TGTGCCAGCAGTTACCTAGGCCCCACCCTAGCGGGGGGGCTTAATACGCAGTATTTT. Protein product: CASSYLGPTLAGGLNTQYF. The chain has TRBV6-5 and TRBJ2-3; 12 bases match TRBD2. The germline V gene encodes CDR1 MNHEY and CDR2 SVGAGI. The V and J ends lost 2 bases and 7 bases, in that order; junction bases with no gene match: 16. The CDR3 length is 19 residues.

This clonotype was detected many times. The chain has TRBV12-3 or TRBV12-4 and TRBJ2-2; D is possibly TRBD1 (6 bases). Trimming pared 3 bases from V and 3 bases from J, leaving 8 bases between. The CDR3 runs to 14 residues. CDR3 bases: TGTGCCAGCAGTTTTTGGACAGACACCGGGGAGCTGTTTTTT. Protein: CASSFWTDTGELFF.

This clonotype came up once. The chain has TRBV12-3 or TRBV12-4 and TRBJ2-2, with TRBD1 as a possible D gene (6 bases). CDR3 size: 18 residues. V was shortened by 5 bases and J by 1 base, with 20 bases between the two germline ends. CDR3 in DNA: TGTGCCAGCAGTAGGACATTCGGGACAAGGGGGAACACCGGGGAGCTGTTTTTT. Translation gives CASSRTFGTRGNTGELFF.

This clonotype was picked up a small number of times. The chain has TRBV21-1 and TRBJ2-7. TRBV21-1 is a known pseudogene. The CDR3 spans 13 residues. The DNA of the CDR3 is TGTGCCAGCAGCAAAATAGGTGGCTACGAGCAGTACTTC. This encodes CASSKIGGYEQYF.

This clonotype came up many times. V gene TRBV12-3 or TRBV12-4 combines with J gene TRBJ2-3; 8 bases fit TRBD2. This CDR3 contains 14 residues. Trimming at V came to 5 bases and at J to 4 bases, leaving 5 bases not matched to a gene. The CDR3, as DNA: TGTGCCAGCAGTCTAGGGACTAGAGCAGATACGCAGTATTTT. It translates to CASSLGTRADTQYF.